A single sample is the source of the 32 T cell receptor beta chains below, sequenced in a study of blood T cell repertoires in COVID-19. Some clones are missing from TCRdb's copy, which holds only in-frame ones; the method was immunoSEQ multiplex PCR. The sample holds about 100,000 clones, 80% to 90% seen once. Sequenced input: peripheral blood. These receptors all stem from a man in his forties or fifties with active or convalescent COVID-19.

V gene TRBV5-6 combines with J gene TRBJ2-1; 11 bases align to TRBD2. The CDR3 covers 19 residues. Looked up from germline, CDR1 is SGHDT and CDR2 is YYEEEE. J was trimmed by 2 bases and V by 2 bases; bases with no gene match: 12. The CDR3, as DNA: TGTGCCAGCAGCTTCTGGGTAATAGCGGGAGGGATGACCTACAATGAGCAGTTCTTC. Translated: CASSFWVIAGGMTYNEQFF.

The rearrangement joins TRBV6-7 to TRBJ1-6; possible D gene TRBD1, 5 bases. TRBV6-7 carries the ORF label, with uncertain function. Trimming removed 6 bases at V and 0 bases at J, with 12 bases between. This CDR3 has 16 amino acids. The CDR3 loop is CASSSGKGSYNSPLHF. The DNA of the CDR3 is TGTGCCAGCAGCTCAGGGAAGGGCTCCTATAATTCACCCCTCCACTTT.

J is TRBJ2-2 and V is TRBV6-5; 10 bases map to TRBD2. The CDR3 has 16 amino acids. J gave up 9 bases and V 0 bases, and 7 bases lay outside the gene matches. CDR1 is MNHEY, CDR2 SVGAGI, per germline. The DNA of the CDR3 is TGTGCCAGCAGTTACTCTGGAACTAGCGGGAACCGGGAGCTGTTTTTT. It encodes CASSYSGTSGNRELFF.

This clone is a singleton in its sample. The CDR3 DNA sequence: TGCAGTGCAAGGAGTTTAAATGAGCAGTTCTTC. It yields the protein CSARSLNEQFF. The chain couples TRBV20-1 to TRBJ2-1, with D hard to call. This CDR3 has 11 amino acids. Trimming removed 6 bases from V and 7 bases from J, with 10 bases in between. CDR1 and CDR2 from the germline V gene are DFQATT and SNEGSKA (reference sequence).

The chain recombines TRBV5-1 with TRBJ2-7; weak D call: TRBD1 (6 bases). The V gene's germline CDR1 is SGHRS and CDR2 YFSETQ. Trimming took 2 bases from V and 5 from J, leaving 14 bases between them. The CDR3 sequence is 14 residues long. The CDR3 loop reads CASSLQGFVDEQYF. CDR3 DNA sequence: TGCGCCAGCAGCTTACAGGGATTCGTGGACGAGCAGTACTTC.

The V call is TRBV19, the J call TRBJ1-2; no clear D. The CDR3 consists of 13 residues. Germline CDR1 LNHDA, CDR2 SQIVND (reference sequence). The V end lost 6 bases, the J end lost 6 bases, and 14 bases lay between the germline ends. Here the CDR3 reads CASRPLAEDGYTF. DNA of the CDR3: TGTGCCAGTAGACCCCTAGCGGAGGATGGCTACACCTTC.

This chain links TRBV4-3 with TRBJ1-2; 10 bases agree with TRBD1. The CDR3 totals 14 residues. V shed 1 base, J shed 6 bases, and the junction held 2 bases outside the gene matches. CDR1 LGHNA and CDR2 YSLEER come from the germline V gene. CDR3 in amino acids: CASSQGDRGNGYTF. CDR3 nucleotide sequence: TGCGCCAGCAGCCAAGGGGACAGGGGAAATGGCTACACCTTC.

This chain joins TRBV10-3 and TRBJ1-4; D is unresolved. The germline CDR1 and CDR2 sequences are ENHRY and SYGVKD. This CDR3 is built from 12 residues. The CDR3 region has the DNA TGTACCCCCGGAGGGACTAATGAAAAACTGTTTTTT. This sequence encodes CTPGGTNEKLFF.

This chain's CDR3 is CASSLGGLAGGHSPTDTQYF. The CDR3 bases are TGTGCCAGCAGCTTGGGGGGGTTAGCGGGAGGCCACTCCCCCACAGATACGCAGTATTTT. The chain couples TRBV7-8 to TRBJ2-3, with 10 bases identical to TRBD2. The CDR3 spans 20 residues. CDR1 SGHVS and CDR2 FQNEAQ come from the germline V gene. The trim removed 3 bases at V and 2 bases at J, leaving 17 bases unmatched.

This chain connects TRBV19 to TRBJ1-4; no reliable D call. The CDR3 sequence is 21 residues long. Trimming took 4 bases from V and 0 from J, leaving 27 bases between them. Germline lookup yields CDR1 LNHDA and CDR2 SQIVND (reference sequence). The CDR3 region is CASSKGSLVGRRISTNEKLFF. The CDR3 DNA follows: TGTGCCAGTAGTAAAGGCTCCTTAGTCGGGAGGCGGATTTCAACTAATGAAAAACTGTTTTTT.

CDR3 sequence: CASSYSQGRLNTEAFF. CDR3 coding DNA: TGTGCCAGCAGTTACTCGCAGGGAAGGTTGAACACTGAAGCTTTCTTT. The rearrangement links TRBV6-5 to TRBJ1-1; tentatively, D is TRBD1 (5 bases). Germline CDR1 and CDR2: MNHEY and SVGAGI. Trimming took 0 bases from V and 0 from J, leaving 11 bases between them. CDR3 size: 16 residues.

The CDR3: CASSQYVAESSYEQYF. The DNA of the CDR3 is TGCGCCAGCAGCCAATATGTAGCGGAGAGCTCCTACGAGCAGTACTTC. The chain joins TRBV4-1 to TRBJ2-7, with D possibly TRBD2 on 6 matching bases. Germline CDR1 is MGHRA and CDR2 is YSYEKL. The V end was cut by 2 bases, the J end by 0 bases, with 14 bases between. CDR3 size: 16 residues.

This clone was recorded once. This chain joins TRBV6-2 or TRBV6-3 and TRBJ2-3; 10 nucleotides line up with TRBD2. J gave up 4 bases and V 0 bases, and 4 bases lay outside the gene matches. The CDR3 has 16 residues. Germline V gives CDR1 MNHEY, CDR2 SVGEGT. The CDR3 loop reads CASSYSNLAGADTQYF. For the CDR3, the DNA is TGTGCCAGCAGTTACTCGAATCTAGCGGGAGCAGATACGCAGTATTTT.

This clone was observed once. This chain connects TRBV9 to TRBJ1-1; the D gene is possibly TRBD1 (6 bases). V lost 4 bases to trimming and J lost 0 bases, with 10 bases between them. The CDR3 sequence is 14 residues long. From germline, CDR1 is SGDLS and CDR2 YYNGEE. The CDR3: CASSPGVLNTEAFF. In DNA form, the CDR3 reads TGTGCCAGCAGCCCAGGGGTCTTGAACACTGAAGCTTTCTTT.

A note on this clone: Other nucleotide sequences from this sample produce the same CDR3. The J gene is TRBJ2-7, the V gene TRBV28, with D possibly being TRBD2 (6 bases). The length of the CDR3 is 15 residues. Per germline, CDR1 MDHEN and CDR2 SYDVKM. Trimming removed 2 bases at V and 0 bases at J, with 11 bases between. The CDR3 spells CASSLAGGSSYEQYF. The CDR3 coding sequence is TGTGCCAGCAGTTTAGCCGGAGGGAGCTCCTACGAGCAGTACTTC.

This rearrangement joins TRBV28 to TRBJ2-3, with TRBD2 matching over 15 bases. V shed 5 bases and J 4 bases; nucleotides not matched to a gene: 10. Germline CDR1 reads MDHEN; CDR2 reads SYDVKM. This CDR3 is built from 18 residues. CDR3 region: CASSGLGTSGRLADTQYF. The DNA of the CDR3 is TGTGCCAGCAGTGGCCTGGGGACTAGCGGGAGGTTGGCAGATACGCAGTATTTT.

The V call is TRBV7-2, the J call TRBJ2-5; 7 bases are a match to TRBD2. CDR1 is SGHTA and CDR2 is FQGNSA in the germline V gene. With 4 bases clipped from V and 5 bases from J, the junction kept 7 bases outside the gene matches. CDR3 length: 14 amino acids. CDR3 sequence (DNA): TGTGCCAGCAGCTCTCCCCCGGGGGGTGAGACCCAGTACTTC. This translates into CASSSPPGGETQYF.

The rearrangement joins TRBV5-5 to TRBJ2-1, with D perhaps matching TRBD1 (5 bases). The length of the CDR3 is 16 residues. The germline V gene encodes CDR1 SGHKS and CDR2 YYEKEE (reference sequence). The V end lost 4 bases, the J end lost 0 bases, and 14 bases lay between the germline ends. CDR3 coding DNA: TGTGCCAGCAGCACAGGTGCGGTGAACTCCTACAATGAGCAGTTCTTC. This translates into CASSTGAVNSYNEQFF.

This chain links TRBV10-2 with TRBJ2-1; TRBD2 matches at 9 bases. This CDR3 contains 13 residues. J was trimmed by 7 bases and V by 8 bases; bases with no gene match: 6. Germline V gene data show CDR1 as WSHSY and CDR2 as SAAADI. CDR3 DNA sequence: TGCGCCAGCGGCGGCGGGAGGGCAAATGAGCAGTTCTTC. Its translation: CASGGGRANEQFF.

This chain uses TRBV30 with TRBJ2-7; 8 bases line up with TRBD2. CDR3 length: 12 amino acids. Germline trimming cut 4 bases from V and 10 bases from J; bases unmatched to any gene: 9. Per the germline V gene, CDR1 is GTSNPN and CDR2 is SVGIG (reference sequence). The CDR3, as DNA: TGTGCCTGGACTACCCCCGGGGGGGCCCAGTACTTC. This encodes CAWTTPGGAQYF.

In its sample, this clone was seen a few times. The rearrangement links TRBV18 to TRBJ2-7; no definite D call. The CDR3 contains 13 residues. Trimming pared 3 bases from V and 4 bases from J, leaving 10 bases between. The germline CDR1 and CDR2 sequences are KGHSH and LQKENI. This CDR3 is CASSPPGGYEQYF. DNA of the CDR3: TGTGCCAGCTCACCCCCCGGCGGATACGAGCAGTACTTC.

On this clone itself: The conserved closing phenylalanine or tryptophan is absent in this CDR3, likely reflecting a read error. Because the CDR3's place on the DNA is in doubt, the DNA is left out and the CDR3 is given as listed by TCRdb. The gene calls are TRBV7-5 and TRBJ2-7; TRBD2 is the table's D call and was not checked against the DNA. TRBV7-5 is a listed pseudogene. The CDR3 totals 11 residues, both ends included. The chain's CDR3 is CVRSFVGSGRN.

V usage is TRBV3-1 (or the pseudogene TRBV3-2) and J usage is TRBJ2-2; TRBD2 is a possible D gene (5 bases). The CDR3 is 14 residues long. V was shortened by 3 bases and J by 5 bases, with 10 bases between the two germline ends. Germline V gives CDR1 LGHDT, CDR2 YNNKEL (reference sequence). The CDR3 nucleotides are TGTGCCAGCAGCCAGGGTCCGGGGACCGGGGAGCTGTTTTTT. Amino acid sequence: CASSQGPGTGELFF.

This sequence joins TRBV7-3 and TRBJ1-1, with a tentative D call TRBD1 (5 bases). The CDR3 totals 15 residues. Trimming pared 1 base from V and 1 base from J, leaving 10 bases between. Germline-derived CDR1 and CDR2 are SGHTA and FQGTGA. The CDR3, as DNA: TGTGCCAGCAGCTTAAACTCGGGGGAGAACACTGAAGCTTTCTTT. It codes for CASSLNSGENTEAFF.

This chain uses TRBV6-5 with TRBJ2-1, with 7 nucleotides matching TRBD2. This CDR3 contains 16 residues. V was pared by 0 bases and J by 4 bases, with 6 bases of the junction left unmatched. The V gene's germline CDR1 is MNHEY and CDR2 SVGAGI. The CDR3 bases are TGTGCCAGCAGTTACTCGGCCGGGGGAGGGTACAATGAGCAGTTCTTC. This codes for CASSYSAGGGYNEQFF.

This chain uses TRBV4-3 with TRBJ2-7, with 7 bases identical to TRBD2. With 5 bases clipped from V and 0 bases from J, the junction kept 7 bases outside the gene matches. Per germline, CDR1 LGHNA and CDR2 YSLEER. The CDR3 has 15 amino acids. The DNA of the CDR3 is TGCGCCAGCAGCTCCACTAGCGCTTTCTCCTACGAGCAGTACTTC. This codes for CASSSTSAFSYEQYF.

This chain connects TRBV6-2 or TRBV6-3 to TRBJ2-2; 10 positions agree with TRBD2. The CDR3 totals 16 residues. With V trimmed by 0 bases and J by 6 bases, 4 bases remained unmatched. Germline CDR1 reads MNHEY; CDR2 reads SVGEGT. The CDR3 DNA sequence: TGTGCCAGCAGTTACTCACCTAGCGGGAGATCCGGGGAGCTGTTTTTT. Its translation: CASSYSPSGRSGELFF.

This rearrangement joins TRBV14 to TRBJ2-1, with TRBD2 identical over 12 bases. Germline-derived CDR1 and CDR2 are SGHDN and FVKESK. Trimming at V came to 3 bases and at J to 5 bases, leaving 8 bases not matched to a gene. The CDR3 is 17 residues long. DNA for the CDR3: TGTGCCAGCAGCCAGCGGGCTCGGACTAGCGGGGACAATGAGCAGTTCTTC. Encoded protein: CASSQRARTSGDNEQFF.

This clone has just one count. The chain has TRBV5-8 and TRBJ2-1; D possibly corresponds to TRBD1 (6 bases). Trimming cost V 0 bases and J 3 bases, with 13 bases left between them. The CDR3 contains 16 residues. Germline CDR1 and CDR2: SGHTS and YDEGEE. DNA of the CDR3: TGTGCCAGCAGCTTGGCGGGAACAGGGCACTACAATGAGCAGTTCTTC. Translating it yields CASSLAGTGHYNEQFF. Full variable domain (rest looked up from reference TRBV5-8 and TRBJ2-1): EAGVTQSPTHLIKTRGQQATLRCSPISGHTSVYWYQQALGLGLQFLLWYDEGEERNRGNFPPRFSGRQFPNYSSELNVNALELEDSALYLCASSLAGTGHYNEQFFGPGTRLTVL.

J is TRBJ2-1 and V is TRBV4-2; maybe TRBD2 (6 bases). Germline values: CDR1 LGHNA, CDR2 YNFKEQ. V was pared by 4 bases and J by 11 bases, with 18 bases between. There are 14 residues in the CDR3. CDR3 bases: TGTGCCAGCAGCCTCGGTTCAACCGGGACTCAGCAGTTCTTC. Encoded protein: CASSLGSTGTQQFF.

This clone appeared a single time. V and J are TRBV27 and TRBJ2-5, with D maybe TRBD2 (7 bases). Germline V gene data show CDR1 as MNHEY and CDR2 as SMNVEV (reference sequence). V was cut by 4 bases and J by 3 bases, with 15 bases left in between. The CDR3 extends over 15 amino acids. The CDR3 here is CASSSFRGAEETQYF. DNA for the CDR3: TGTGCCAGCAGTTCCTTTCGGGGGGCCGAAGAGACCCAGTACTTC.

This clone was recorded once. The V call is TRBV28, the J call TRBJ2-2; 11 bases agree with TRBD1. CDR3 length: 15 amino acids. J lost 7 bases, V lost 5 bases, and 6 bases had no gene match. Germline CDR1 reads MDHEN; CDR2 reads SYDVKM. The CDR3 DNA reads as TGTGCCAGCAGTCTCGGGACAGGGGGAATCGGGGAGCTGTTTTTT. This sequence encodes CASSLGTGGIGELFF.